This TCR beta chain was captured in a study of blood T cell repertoires in COVID-19. Sequenced by immunoSEQ multiplex PCR; TCRdb stores in-frame clones only, minus some. The sample holds fewer than 250,000 clones, 70% to 85% seen once. The CDR3 is 15 residues long. Germline V gives CDR1 SEHNR, CDR2 FQNEAQ (reference sequence). V dropped 4 bases and J dropped 7; count of bases not matched to a gene: 9. Source material: peripheral blood. The source of this sequence is a woman older than 75 with acute or convalescent COVID-19. This chain joins TRBV7-9 and TRBJ2-4; TRBD2 aligns across 8 bases. CDR3 sequence reads: CASSSALAGRNIQYF. CDR3 DNA sequence: TGTGCCAGCAGCTCCGCTTTAGCGGGACGGAACATTCAGTACTTC. The full variable domain, with the rest looked up from reference TRBV7-9 and TRBJ2-4, is DTGVSQNPRHKITKRGQNVTFRCDPISEHNRLYWYRQTLGQGPEFLTYFQNEAQLEKSRLLSDRFSAERPKGSFSTLEIQRTEQGDSAMYLCASSSALAGRNIQYFGAGTRLSVL.